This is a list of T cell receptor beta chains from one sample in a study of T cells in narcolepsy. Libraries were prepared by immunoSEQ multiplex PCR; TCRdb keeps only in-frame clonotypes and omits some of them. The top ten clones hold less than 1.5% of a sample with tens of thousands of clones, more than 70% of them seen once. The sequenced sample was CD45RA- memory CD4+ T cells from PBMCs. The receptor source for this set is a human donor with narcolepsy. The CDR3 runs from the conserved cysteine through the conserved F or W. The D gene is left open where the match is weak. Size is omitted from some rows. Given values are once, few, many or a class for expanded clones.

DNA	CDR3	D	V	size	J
TGTGCCAGCTCGACCGGTGAGACCCAGTACTTC	CASSTGETQYF	NA	TRBV18	once	TRBJ2-5
TGTGCCAGCACGGCCAGACCCGACGAGCAGTACTTC	CASTARPDEQYF	NA	TRBV6-1	NA	TRBJ2-7
TGTGCCAGCAGCTCCCGGGACAGGACCAGCTTT	CASSSRDRTSF	TRBD1	TRBV5-4	NA	TRBJ1-6
TGTGCCTGGAGTGAAAGGAGGGGGCTGAACAATTTCCCCCAGCATTTT	CAWSERRGLNNFPQHF	TRBD1	TRBV30	NA	TRBJ1-5
TGTGCCTGGAGTTCCTATTTTAGTAATGAGCAGTTCTTC	CAWSSYFSNEQFF	NA	TRBV30	NA	TRBJ2-1
TGTGCCAGCAGCTCCCTAGGGGGCGGTATGGACACTGAAGCTTTCTTT	CASSSLGGGMDTEAFF	TRBD1	TRBV7-9	NA	TRBJ1-1
TGTGCCAGCAGCGGAACCCAACGAGGTACAGATACGCAGTATTTT	CASSGTQRGTDTQYF	NA	TRBV7-2	NA	TRBJ2-3
TGTGCTAGTGGGAACCGGACGGCTGAGTCACCCCTCCACTTT	CASGNRTAESPLHF	NA	TRBV12-5	NA	TRBJ1-6
TGTGCCAGCAGCCGACGGTCTGGGGATGAGCAGTTCTTC	CASSRRSGDEQFF	NA	TRBV7-2	NA	TRBJ2-1
TGTGCCAGCAGCCCCCTCGGACAGGGGGCGAAATACAATGAGCAGTTCTTC	CASSPLGQGAKYNEQFF	TRBD1	TRBV28	few	TRBJ2-1
TGTGCCAGCAGCTGGGACGGCTTTGCTAATGAAAAACTGTTTTTT	CASSWDGFANEKLFF	NA	TRBV7-2	NA	TRBJ1-4
TGTGCCAGCAGCGCAGGGACAGGGGTTACTGAAGCTTTCTTT	CASSAGTGVTEAFF	TRBD1	TRBV7-8	NA	TRBJ1-1
TGCGCCAGCAGCCCGATAGGGTCGCAGACCTCGAGTCGTCCTGAAGCTTTCTTT	CASSPIGSQTSSRPEAFF	NA	TRBV4-1	NA	TRBJ1-1
TGTGCCAGCAGCTTAAATCCCCCCGGGGAGCTGTTTTTT	CASSLNPPGELFF	NA	TRBV7-3	NA	TRBJ2-2
TGTGCCAGTAGTATTTCAGGGGGCGTTTATGGCTACACCTTC	CASSISGGVYGYTF	TRBD1	TRBV19	NA	TRBJ1-2
TGTGCCAGCAGCTTTATAAACACTGAAGCTTTCTTT	CASSFINTEAFF	NA	TRBV4-2	NA	TRBJ1-1
TGTGCCACCGCCCCCCGGGACACGTATGGCTACACCTTC	CATAPRDTYGYTF	NA	TRBV2	NA	TRBJ1-2
TGTGCCAGCAGCTTTTCTGGTGCCGTTGGTGAAAAACTGTTTTTT	CASSFSGAVGEKLFF	NA	TRBV7-8	NA	TRBJ1-4
TGTGCCAGTGGCAGGAACACCGGGGAGCTGTTTTTT	CASGRNTGELFF	NA	TRBV19	NA	TRBJ2-2
TGTGCCAGCAGCGTAGCTACAGTTTACAATGAGCAGTTCTTC	CASSVATVYNEQFF	NA	TRBV9	NA	TRBJ2-1
TGTGCCAGCGCCAGGGACTCCTACGAGCAGTACTTC	CASARDSYEQYF	NA	TRBV7-9	once	TRBJ2-7
TGTGCCAGCAGCGCAGGACGCCAGGGGTATGAGCAGTTCTTC	CASSAGRQGYEQFF	NA	TRBV11-2	NA	TRBJ2-1
TGTGCCAGCAGACGAAACCGGGACAGGGGGACCGGGGAGCTGTTTTTT	CASRRNRDRGTGELFF	TRBD1	TRBV13	NA	TRBJ2-2
TGTGCCAGCAGCGTATACTGGGGGCACTCTGGAAACACCATATATTTT	CASSVYWGHSGNTIYF	NA	TRBV9	NA	TRBJ1-3
TGTGCCAGCAGAGGGACAGGGAACGGCAATCAGCCCCAGCATTTT	CASRGTGNGNQPQHF	TRBD1	TRBV6-5	NA	TRBJ1-5